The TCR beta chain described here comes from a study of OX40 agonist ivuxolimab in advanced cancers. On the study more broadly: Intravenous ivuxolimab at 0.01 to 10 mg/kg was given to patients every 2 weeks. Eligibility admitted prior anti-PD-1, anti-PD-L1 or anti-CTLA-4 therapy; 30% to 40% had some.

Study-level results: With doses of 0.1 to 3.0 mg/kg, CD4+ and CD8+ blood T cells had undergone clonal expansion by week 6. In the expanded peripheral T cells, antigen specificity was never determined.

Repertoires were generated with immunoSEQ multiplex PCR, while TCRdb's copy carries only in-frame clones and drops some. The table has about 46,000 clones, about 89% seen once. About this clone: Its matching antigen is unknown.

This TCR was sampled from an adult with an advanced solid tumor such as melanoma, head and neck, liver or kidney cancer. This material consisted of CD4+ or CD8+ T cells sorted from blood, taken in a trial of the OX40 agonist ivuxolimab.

In nucleotides, the CDR3 is TGTGCCAGCAGCCAGGGATTCATGAACACTGAAGCTTTCTTT. Residues: CASSQGFMNTEAFF. The V gene is TRBV28, the J gene TRBJ1-1, with a tentative D call TRBD1 (5 bases). This CDR3 comprises 14 residues. The germline gives CDR1 MDHEN, CDR2 SYDVKM. Trimming pared 6 bases from V and 0 bases from J, leaving 11 bases between. The complete variable domain, with remaining parts taken from reference TRBV28 and TRBJ1-1, reads DVKVTQSSRYLVKRTGEKVFLECVQDMDHENMFWYRQDPGLGLRLIYFSYDVKMKEKGDIPEGYSVSREKKERFSLILESASTNQTSMYLCASSQGFMNTEAFFGQGTRLTVV.